The entry that follows covers one T cell receptor beta chain sequence. Clones were sequenced by immunoSEQ multiplex PCR, and TCRdb holds only the in-frame ones, with some missing. This table has under 250,000 clones, more than 80% appearing once. This record belongs to a study of blood T cell repertoires in COVID-19. Trimming took 4 bases from V and 7 from J, leaving 14 bases between them. CDR1 is MDHEN, CDR2 SYDVKM, per germline. There are 15 residues in the CDR3. The specimen sequenced was peripheral blood. The J gene is TRBJ1-6, the V gene TRBV28, with D possibly being TRBD1 (6 bases). The sequence was collected from a human donor in a cohort sampled during active COVID-19. The CDR3 reads CASSSARGGNSPLHF. Written as DNA, the CDR3 is TGTGCCAGCAGTTCAGCCAGGGGTGGAAATTCACCCCTCCACTTT.